The 8 T cell receptor beta chains in this list originate from one sample, sequenced in a study of cytomegalovirus exposure and HLA in healthy donors (dated by TCRdb to 2017 to 2019). Preparation of the library involved the immunoSEQ multiplex PCR assay. The multiplex PCR relied on a mix of 60 forward primers for TCR Vbeta segments and 13 reverse primers for TCR Jbeta segments. TCRdb limited this immuneACCESS table to in-frame rearrangements with V and J called. A share of clones is missing; checked studies link under half to unresolved V genes, and the rest is unexplained. Across this sample there are approximately 160,000 clones, with approximately 80% seen only once. The top ten clonotypes cover 4.5% to 6% of the sample. The material sequenced was PBMCs. These receptors were taken from a man aged 30-40 years in good health and CMV-seropositive.

Points on this clone: An end of the junction does not agree with germline; a read error may underlie this. The CDR3 loop is CASGLELKTEAFF. The CDR3 region has the DNA TGTGCCAGCGGCTTGGAGTTGAAAACTGAAGCTTTCTTT. The rearrangement joins TRBV6-1 to TRBJ1-1, with D uncertain. Germline V gene sequence: CDR1 MNHNS, CDR2 SASEGT. The CDR3 extends over 13 amino acids.

This chain connects TRBV7-9 to TRBJ1-4; 7 bases are shared with TRBD1. Germline lookup yields CDR1 SEHNR and CDR2 FQNEAQ (reference sequence). The CDR3 is 15 residues long. With 0 bases clipped from V and 8 bases from J, the junction kept 6 bases outside the gene matches. CDR3 DNA: TGTGCCAGCAGCTTAGCGACAGGGACTGAGGAAAAACTGTTTTTT. It is translated as CASSLATGTEEKLFF.

V gene TRBV19 combines with J gene TRBJ1-5; TRBD1 matches 8 bases. The CDR3 runs 12 residues. The germline V gene has CDR1 LNHDA and CDR2 SQIVND (reference sequence). V was clipped by 10 bases and J by 10 bases; unmatched bases: 9. For the CDR3, the DNA is TGTGCCACCCTCGACAGGGGCGGACCCCAGCATTTT. Protein: CATLDRGGPQHF. Looking up the rest from reference TRBV19 and TRBJ1-5 gives the full variable domain: DGGITQSPKYLFRKEGQNVTLSCEQNLNHDAMYWYRQDPGQGLRLIYYSQIVNDFQKGDIAEGYSVSREKKESFPLTVTSAQKNPTAFYLCATLDRGGPQHFGDGTRLSIL.

The chain couples TRBV28 to TRBJ2-7; weak D call: TRBD2 (5 bases). Looked up from germline, CDR1 is MDHEN and CDR2 is SYDVKM. This CDR3 has 14 amino acids. The V gene lost 5 bases and the J gene lost 6 bases, with 17 bases spanning the gap. The DNA of the CDR3 is TGTGCCAGCAGTAGAGGGCGGGCGTTTGGCGAGCAGTACTTC. Its translation: CASSRGRAFGEQYF.

The V call is TRBV30, the J call TRBJ1-1; no definite D call. The CDR3 runs 13 residues. Trimming removed 4 bases at V and 10 bases at J, with 19 bases between. CDR1 and CDR2 from the germline V gene are GTSNPN and SVGIG (reference sequence). CDR3 DNA: TGTGCCTGGACGAGAGAGGGATTCGGGTCAGCTTTCTTT. Protein product: CAWTREGFGSAFF.

The V and J genes are TRBV6-5 and TRBJ1-2, with 9 bases aligning to TRBD1. V was pared by 1 base and J by 4 bases, with 4 bases of the junction left unmatched. This CDR3 is 15 amino acids long. Per germline, CDR1 MNHEY and CDR2 SVGAGI. In DNA form, the CDR3 reads TGTGCCAGCAGTTACTTTGGGACAGGGTCCTATGGCTACACCTTC. Residues: CASSYFGTGSYGYTF.

The CDR3 here is CASSSQSGTEAFF. The CDR3 DNA follows: TGCGCCAGCAGCTCCCAATCAGGGACTGAAGCTTTCTTT. V usage is TRBV5-1 and J usage is TRBJ1-1; a weak D match, TRBD1 (5 bases). CDR1 is SGHRS and CDR2 is YFSETQ in the germline V gene. There are 13 residues in the CDR3. V was pared by 3 bases and J by 5 bases, with 11 bases between.

This chain links TRBV30 with TRBJ1-2; D gene ambiguous. Germline V gene lookup returns CDR1 GTSNPN and CDR2 SVGIG (reference sequence). Deletions cut 4 bases from V and 8 bases from J, with 14 bases between. CDR3 size: 12 residues. CDR3 sequence (DNA): TGTGCCTGGACGGAGGTGACCGACGGCTACACCTTC. It yields the protein CAWTEVTDGYTF.